A single sample gave rise to the 19 T cell receptor beta chains below, sequenced in a study of T cells expressing NK-cell markers. TCRdb re-called the 5' RACE reads and catalogs CDR3 proteins one per entry, DNA excluded. This listing includes around 380,000 distinct CDR3 sequences. Sequenced: blood T cells: a sorted CD56 or NKG2C T cell subset, CD4+ or CD8+ T cells, or bulk PBMC T cells (not recorded which). Receptors were obtained from a woman between 45 and 65 years old in good health.

This chain links TRBV7-2 with TRBJ1-5; lacking DNA, the TRBD1 call made by TCRdb goes unchecked. The length of the CDR3 is 16 residues. Germline V gene lookup returns CDR1 SGHTA and CDR2 FQGNSA. CDR3 region: CASSVDRLSGNQPQHF.

V usage is TRBV10-3 and J usage is TRBJ2-1. Germline V gene data show CDR1 as ENHRY and CDR2 as SYGVKD. This CDR3 is 12 amino acids long. This CDR3 is CAVKSPGWRQFF.

V gene TRBV2 combines with J gene TRBJ1-6. CDR3 length equals 14 residues. In germline, CDR1 is SNHLY, CDR2 FYNNEI. CDR3 amino acids: CASSEALEILPLHF. Drawing the rest from reference TRBV2 and TRBJ1-6, the complete variable domain is EPEVTQTPSHQVTQMGQEVILRCVPISNHLYFYWYRQILGQKVEFLVSFYNNEISEKSEIFDDQFSVERPDGSNFTLKIRSTKLEDSAMYFCASSEALEILPLHFGNGTRLTVT.

This chain links TRBV27 with TRBJ2-3; TCRdb names TRBD1, which stays unverified in the absence of DNA. Germline CDR1 and CDR2: MNHEY and SMNVEV (reference sequence). This CDR3 region has 17 residues. This chain's CDR3 is CASSVDRGLNRPDTQYF.

The gene calls are TRBV6-5 and TRBJ2-5; the TRBD1 assignment by TCRdb is unverifiable without DNA. The CDR3 runs to 16 residues. CDR1 and CDR2 (germline): MNHEY, SVGAGI. The CDR3 loop reads CASSYNRDRAHGAQYF.

The rearrangement joins TRBV5-1 to TRBJ2-1; TCRdb reports TRBD1, a call that lacks DNA to check it against. The V gene's germline CDR1 is SGHRS and CDR2 YFSETQ. The length of the CDR3 is 14 residues. The CDR3 reads CASSLDGPRGEQFF.

The rearrangement links TRBV4-1 to TRBJ2-1; the D call of TRBD2 rests on TCRdb alone, since no DNA is present to check it. Germline CDR1 reads MGHRA; CDR2 reads YSYEKL. CDR3 size: 15 residues. The CDR3 loop is CASSHSSGRAGEQFF.

This rearrangement joins TRBV3-1 to TRBJ1-2; there is no DNA to check the TCRdb D call of TRBD1. The CDR3 totals 16 residues. The germline V gene has CDR1 LGHDT and CDR2 YNNKEL (reference sequence). The CDR3 sequence: CASSQEVAGRGYGYTF. Full variable domain (rest looked up from reference TRBV3-1 and TRBJ1-2): DTAVSQTPKYLVTQMGNDKSIKCEQNLGHDTMYWYKQDSKKFLKIMFSYNNKELIINETVPNRFSPKSPDKAHLNLHINSLELGDSAVYFCASSQEVAGRGYGYTFGSGTRLTVV.

The rearrangement uses TRBV6-1 and TRBJ2-5. This CDR3 region has 14 residues. Germline-derived CDR1 and CDR2 are MNHNS and SASEGT. The CDR3 spells CASSDGPYNRIQYF.

The chain joins TRBV6-6 to TRBJ2-4; the D call of TRBD1 rests on TCRdb alone, since no DNA is present to check it. Germline CDR1 and CDR2: MNHNY and SVGAGI (reference sequence). The CDR3 has 13 amino acids. CDR3 sequence: CASSYTAGNIQYF.

The chain has TRBV27 and TRBJ2-3; TCRdb names TRBD2, which stays unverified in the absence of DNA. This CDR3 is built from 11 residues. Germline CDR1 and CDR2: MNHEY and SMNVEV (reference sequence). CDR3 in amino acids: CASRGASTQYF.

J is TRBJ2-7 and V is TRBV15. The CDR3 spans 12 residues. Germline CDR1 LNHNV, CDR2 YYDKDF (reference sequence). CDR3 sequence: CATSRESDQQYF.

The chain joins TRBV3-1 to TRBJ2-7; the D call from TCRdb, TRBD2, cannot be confirmed without DNA. The CDR3 extends over 13 amino acids. Germline values: CDR1 LGHDT, CDR2 YNNKEL (reference sequence). The CDR3 sequence is CASSQGRGNEQYF.

V usage is TRBV10-3 and J usage is TRBJ1-1. There are 13 residues in the CDR3. Germline V gene lookup returns CDR1 ENHRY and CDR2 SYGVKD. CDR3 region: CAISLTEYAEAFF.

The V call is TRBV24-1, the J call TRBJ2-7; TCRdb proposes TRBD1, but this gene call is untestable without DNA. The CDR3 is made up of 14 amino acids. Germline V CDR1 and CDR2: KGHDR, SFDVKD. The chain's CDR3 is CATSDGTVSYEQYF.

The chain links TRBV11-2 to TRBJ2-1. CDR1 and CDR2 from the germline V gene are SGHAT and FQNNGV. The CDR3 loop spans 13 amino acids. CDR3 sequence: CASSLDVNNEQFF.

V usage is TRBV20-1 and J usage is TRBJ2-7; the TCRdb D gene call, TRBD2, has no DNA to confirm it. The CDR3 is made up of 15 amino acids. Per germline, CDR1 DFQATT and CDR2 SNEGSKA (reference sequence). CDR3 region: CSASTGGPLDYEQYF.

The chain uses TRBV28 and TRBJ2-4; TCRdb selects TRBD2, and the lack of DNA leaves this call unchecked. CDR1 and CDR2 from the germline V gene are MDHEN and SYDVKM. This CDR3 region has 17 residues. The CDR3 is CASSLGLRGTAKNIQYF.

The V call is TRBV20-1, the J call TRBJ1-6. There are 17 residues in the CDR3. Germline V gives CDR1 DFQATT, CDR2 SNEGSKA (reference sequence). The CDR3: CSARDPGSSWGNSPLHF.